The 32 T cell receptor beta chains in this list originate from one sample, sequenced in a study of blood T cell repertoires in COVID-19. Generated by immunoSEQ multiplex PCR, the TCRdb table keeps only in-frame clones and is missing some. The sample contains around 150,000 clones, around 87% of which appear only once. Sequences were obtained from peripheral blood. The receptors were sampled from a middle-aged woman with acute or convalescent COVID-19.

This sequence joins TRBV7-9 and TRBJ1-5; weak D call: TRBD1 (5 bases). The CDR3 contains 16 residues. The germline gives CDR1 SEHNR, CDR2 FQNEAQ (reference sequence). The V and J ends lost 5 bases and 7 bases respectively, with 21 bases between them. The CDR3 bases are TGTGCCAGCAGCGCCCTCGGCCTCGGGGGTCCGCAGCCCCAGCATTTT. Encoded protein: CASSALGLGGPQPQHF.

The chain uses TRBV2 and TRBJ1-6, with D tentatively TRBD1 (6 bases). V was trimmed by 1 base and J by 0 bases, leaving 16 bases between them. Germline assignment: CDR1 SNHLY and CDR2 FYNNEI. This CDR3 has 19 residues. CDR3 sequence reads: CASSEGLQGMSSYNSPLHF. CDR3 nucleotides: TGTGCCAGCAGTGAAGGATTACAGGGCATGAGCTCCTATAATTCACCCCTCCACTTT.

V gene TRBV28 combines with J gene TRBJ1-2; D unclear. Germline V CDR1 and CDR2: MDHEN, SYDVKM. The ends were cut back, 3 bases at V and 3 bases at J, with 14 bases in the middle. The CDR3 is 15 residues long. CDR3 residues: CASSLGLMADYGYTF. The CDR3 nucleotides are TGTGCCAGCAGTTTGGGCTTAATGGCAGACTATGGCTACACCTTC.

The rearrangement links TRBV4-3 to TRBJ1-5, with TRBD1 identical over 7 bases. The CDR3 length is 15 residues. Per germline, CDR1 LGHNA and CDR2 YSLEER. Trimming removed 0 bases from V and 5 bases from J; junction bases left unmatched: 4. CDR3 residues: CASSQERGPDQPQHF. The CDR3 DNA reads TGCGCCAGCAGCCAAGAAAGGGGGCCTGATCAGCCCCAGCATTTT.

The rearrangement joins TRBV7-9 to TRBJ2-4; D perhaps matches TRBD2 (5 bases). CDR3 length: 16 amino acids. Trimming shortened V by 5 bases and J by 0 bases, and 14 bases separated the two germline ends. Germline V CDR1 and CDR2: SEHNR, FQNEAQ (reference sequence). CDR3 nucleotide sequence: TGTGCCAGCAGCCCCCGGACCGGAGGAGCCAAAAACATTCAGTACTTC. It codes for CASSPRTGGAKNIQYF.

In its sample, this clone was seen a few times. CDR3 DNA: TGTGCCATCAGCCCCGGGACAGGGTCATCGGGCTTCGGAGAGACCCAGTACTTC. It codes for CAISPGTGSSGFGETQYF. This chain connects TRBV10-3 to TRBJ2-5, with 9 bases fitting TRBD1. This CDR3 is built from 18 residues. The J segment lost 4 bases and the V segment lost 6 bases, leaving 18 bases of the junction unmatched. CDR1 and CDR2 from the germline V gene are ENHRY and SYGVKD.

In DNA, the CDR3 is TGCGCCAGCAGCCAAGAGTTGGTGGGGGCGGTGTATAATGAGCAGTTCTTC. Translating gives CASSQELVGAVYNEQFF. V is TRBV4-1 and J is TRBJ2-1, with D maybe TRBD1 (6 bases). CDR1 is MGHRA and CDR2 is YSYEKL in the germline V gene. Deletions cut 0 bases from V and 7 bases from J, with 19 bases between. The CDR3 has 17 residues.

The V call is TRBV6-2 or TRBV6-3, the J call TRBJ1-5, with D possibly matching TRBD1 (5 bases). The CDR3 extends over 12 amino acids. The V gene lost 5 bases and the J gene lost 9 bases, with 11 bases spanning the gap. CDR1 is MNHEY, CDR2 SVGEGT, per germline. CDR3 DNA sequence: TGTGCCAGCAGTCCCCGGGGGAGGCCCCAGCATTTT. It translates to CASSPRGRPQHF.

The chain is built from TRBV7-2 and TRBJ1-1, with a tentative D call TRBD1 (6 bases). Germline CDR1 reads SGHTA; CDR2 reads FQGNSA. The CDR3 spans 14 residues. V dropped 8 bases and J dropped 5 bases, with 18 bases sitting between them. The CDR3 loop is CASVGQPLGTEAFF. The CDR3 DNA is TGTGCCAGCGTTGGACAGCCATTGGGAACTGAAGCTTTCTTT.

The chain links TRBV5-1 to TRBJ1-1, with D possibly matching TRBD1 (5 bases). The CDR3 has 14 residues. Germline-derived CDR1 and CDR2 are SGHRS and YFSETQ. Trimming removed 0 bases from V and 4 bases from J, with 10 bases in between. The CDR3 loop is CASSLGQMITEAFF. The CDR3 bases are TGCGCCAGCAGCTTGGGACAGATGATCACTGAAGCTTTCTTT.

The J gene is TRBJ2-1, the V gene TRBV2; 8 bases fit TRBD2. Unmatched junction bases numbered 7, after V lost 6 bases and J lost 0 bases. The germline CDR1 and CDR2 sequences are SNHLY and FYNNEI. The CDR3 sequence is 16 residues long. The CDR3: CASSQLAAVSYNEQFF. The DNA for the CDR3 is TGTGCCAGCAGCCAACTAGCGGCCGTCTCCTACAATGAGCAGTTCTTC.

The CDR3, as DNA: TGTGCCAGCAGCTTAGTTGGGGGCATGAACACTGAAGCTTTCTTT. This encodes CASSLVGGMNTEAFF. J is TRBJ1-1 and V is TRBV7-8; tentatively, D is TRBD1 (6 bases). The CDR3 is made up of 15 amino acids. Trimming took 1 base from V and 0 from J, leaving 9 bases between them. CDR1 SGHVS and CDR2 FQNEAQ come from the germline V gene.

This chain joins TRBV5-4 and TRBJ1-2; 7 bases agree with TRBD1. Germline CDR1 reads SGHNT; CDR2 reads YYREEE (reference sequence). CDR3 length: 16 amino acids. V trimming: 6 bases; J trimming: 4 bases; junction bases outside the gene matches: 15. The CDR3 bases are TGTGCCAGCACCTCCGGCGACAGGGCGGGGGGCTATGGCTACACCTTC. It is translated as CASTSGDRAGGYGYTF.

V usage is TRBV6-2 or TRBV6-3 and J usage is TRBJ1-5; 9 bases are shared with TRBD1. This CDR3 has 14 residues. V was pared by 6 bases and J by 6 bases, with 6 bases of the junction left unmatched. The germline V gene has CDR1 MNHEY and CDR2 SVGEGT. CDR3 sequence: CASSPTGGGQPQHF. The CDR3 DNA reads TGTGCCAGCAGCCCAACAGGGGGCGGTCAGCCCCAGCATTTT.

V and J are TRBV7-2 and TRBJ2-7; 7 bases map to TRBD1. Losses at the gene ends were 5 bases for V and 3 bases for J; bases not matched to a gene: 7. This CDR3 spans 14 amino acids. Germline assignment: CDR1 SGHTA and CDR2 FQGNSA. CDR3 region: CASSGRQGGYEQYF. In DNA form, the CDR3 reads TGTGCCAGCAGCGGGCGACAGGGTGGCTACGAGCAGTACTTC.

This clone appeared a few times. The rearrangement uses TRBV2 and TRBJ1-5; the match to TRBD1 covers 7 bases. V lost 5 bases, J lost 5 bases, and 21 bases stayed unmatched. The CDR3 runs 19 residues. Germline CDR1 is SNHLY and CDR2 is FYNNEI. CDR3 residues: CASSLSLALRGGRDQPQHF. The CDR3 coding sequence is TGTGCCAGCAGTCTGTCTTTGGCCTTGAGAGGGGGCCGAGATCAGCCCCAGCATTTT.

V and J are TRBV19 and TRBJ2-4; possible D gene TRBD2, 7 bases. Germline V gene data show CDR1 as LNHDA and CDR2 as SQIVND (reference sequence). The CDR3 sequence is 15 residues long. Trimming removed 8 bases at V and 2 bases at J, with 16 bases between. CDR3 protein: CASPPPGGSKNIQYF. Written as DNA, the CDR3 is TGTGCCAGTCCCCCACCGGGGGGCTCCAAAAACATTCAGTACTTC.

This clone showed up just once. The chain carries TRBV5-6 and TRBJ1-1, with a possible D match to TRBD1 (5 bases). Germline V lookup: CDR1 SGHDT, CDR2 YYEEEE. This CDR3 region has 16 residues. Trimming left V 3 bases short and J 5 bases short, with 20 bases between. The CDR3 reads CASSSRGAGKGTEAFF. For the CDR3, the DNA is TGTGCCAGCAGCTCTCGCGGGGCAGGCAAGGGAACTGAAGCTTTCTTT.

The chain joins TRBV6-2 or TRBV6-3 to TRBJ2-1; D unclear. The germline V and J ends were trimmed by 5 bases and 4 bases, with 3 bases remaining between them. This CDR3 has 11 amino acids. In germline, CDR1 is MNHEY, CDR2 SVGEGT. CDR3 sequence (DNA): TGTGCCAGCAGTCTATACAATGAGCAGTTCTTC. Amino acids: CASSLYNEQFF.

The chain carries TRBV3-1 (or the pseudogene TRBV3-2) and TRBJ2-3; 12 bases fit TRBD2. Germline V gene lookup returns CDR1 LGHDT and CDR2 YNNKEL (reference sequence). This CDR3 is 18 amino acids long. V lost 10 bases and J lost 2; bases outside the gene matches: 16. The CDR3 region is CATSSGRATRRYTDTQYF. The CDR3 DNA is TGTGCCACCTCTAGCGGGAGGGCCACCCGTCGGTACACAGATACGCAGTATTTT.

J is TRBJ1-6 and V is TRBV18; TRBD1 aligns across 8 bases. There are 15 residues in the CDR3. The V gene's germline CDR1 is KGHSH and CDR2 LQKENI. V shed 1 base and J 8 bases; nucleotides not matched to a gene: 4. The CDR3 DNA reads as TGTGCCAGCTCACCACGACAGGGGAACGATTCACCCCTCCACTTT. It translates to CASSPRQGNDSPLHF.

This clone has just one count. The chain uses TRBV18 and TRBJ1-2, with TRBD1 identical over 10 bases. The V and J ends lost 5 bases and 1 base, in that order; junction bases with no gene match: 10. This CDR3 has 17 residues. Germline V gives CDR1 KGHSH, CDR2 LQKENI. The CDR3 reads CASSSPGQGHFNYGYTF. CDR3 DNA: TGTGCCAGCTCATCTCCGGGACAGGGGCATTTTAACTATGGCTACACCTTC.

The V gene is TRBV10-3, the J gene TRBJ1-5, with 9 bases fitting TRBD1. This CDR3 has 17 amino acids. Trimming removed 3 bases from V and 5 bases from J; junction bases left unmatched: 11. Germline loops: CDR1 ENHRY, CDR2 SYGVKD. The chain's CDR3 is CAISEAPGQGKDQPQHF. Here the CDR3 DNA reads TGTGCCATCAGTGAAGCACCGGGACAGGGTAAGGATCAGCCCCAGCATTTT.

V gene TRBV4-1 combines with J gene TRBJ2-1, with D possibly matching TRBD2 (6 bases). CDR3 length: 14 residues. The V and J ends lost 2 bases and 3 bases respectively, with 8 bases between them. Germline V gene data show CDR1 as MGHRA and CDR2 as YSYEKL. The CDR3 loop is CASSQRDFYNEQFF. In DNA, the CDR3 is TGCGCCAGCAGCCAAAGGGACTTCTACAATGAGCAGTTCTTC.

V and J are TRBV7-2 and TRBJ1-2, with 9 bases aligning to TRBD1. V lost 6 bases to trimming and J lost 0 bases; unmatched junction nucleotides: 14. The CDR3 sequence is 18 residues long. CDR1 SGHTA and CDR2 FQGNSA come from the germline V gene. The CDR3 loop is CASRQLGDREVSNYGYTF. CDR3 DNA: TGTGCCAGCAGGCAATTAGGGGACAGGGAAGTGTCTAACTATGGCTACACCTTC.

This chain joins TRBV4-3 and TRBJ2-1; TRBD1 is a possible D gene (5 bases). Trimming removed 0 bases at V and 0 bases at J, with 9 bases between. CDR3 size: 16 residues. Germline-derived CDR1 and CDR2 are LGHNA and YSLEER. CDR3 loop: CASSQEIRVSYNEQFF. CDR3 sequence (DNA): TGCGCCAGCAGCCAAGAAATCAGGGTCTCCTACAATGAGCAGTTCTTC.

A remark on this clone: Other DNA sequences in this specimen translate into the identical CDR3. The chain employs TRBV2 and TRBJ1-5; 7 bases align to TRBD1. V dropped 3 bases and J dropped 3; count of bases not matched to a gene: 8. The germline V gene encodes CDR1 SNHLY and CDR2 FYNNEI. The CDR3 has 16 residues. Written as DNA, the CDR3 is TGTGCCAGCAGTGATAGGGGACAGCTATCCAATCAGCCCCAGCATTTT. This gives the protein CASSDRGQLSNQPQHF.

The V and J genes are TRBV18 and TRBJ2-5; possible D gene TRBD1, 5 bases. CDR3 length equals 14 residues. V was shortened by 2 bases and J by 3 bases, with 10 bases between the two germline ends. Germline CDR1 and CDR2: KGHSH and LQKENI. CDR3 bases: TGTGCCAGCTCACCAGGGGCAGTAGAAGAGACCCAGTACTTC. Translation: CASSPGAVEETQYF.

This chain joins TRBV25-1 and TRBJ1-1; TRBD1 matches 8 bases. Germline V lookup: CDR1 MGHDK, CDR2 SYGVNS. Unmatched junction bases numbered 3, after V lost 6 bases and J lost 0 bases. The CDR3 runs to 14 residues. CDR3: CASSWTGLNTEAFF. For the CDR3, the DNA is TGTGCCAGCAGCTGGACAGGGCTGAACACTGAAGCTTTCTTT.

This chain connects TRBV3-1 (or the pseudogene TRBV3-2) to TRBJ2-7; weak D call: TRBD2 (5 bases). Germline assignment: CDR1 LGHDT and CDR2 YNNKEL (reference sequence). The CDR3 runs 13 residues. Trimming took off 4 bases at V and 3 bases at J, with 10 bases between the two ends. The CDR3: CASSPLGLYEQYF. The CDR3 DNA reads TGTGCCAGCAGCCCACTAGGCCTCTACGAGCAGTACTTC.

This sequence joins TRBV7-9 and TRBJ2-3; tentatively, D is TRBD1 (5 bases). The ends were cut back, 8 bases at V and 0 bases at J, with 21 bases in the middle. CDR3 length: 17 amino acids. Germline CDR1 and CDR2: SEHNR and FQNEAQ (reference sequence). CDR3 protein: CASGAGITTPSTDTQYF. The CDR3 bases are TGTGCCAGCGGGGCAGGGATTACAACCCCTAGCACAGATACGCAGTATTTT.

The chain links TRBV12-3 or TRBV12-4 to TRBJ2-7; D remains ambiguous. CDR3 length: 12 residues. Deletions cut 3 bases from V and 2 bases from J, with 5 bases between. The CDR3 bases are TGTGCCAGCAGTTTCGAGGCCTACGAGCAGTACTTC. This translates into CASSFEAYEQYF.